What follows are 3 T cell receptor beta chains derived from one specimen sequenced in a study of response to subunit inactivated influenza vaccine. MiXCR was run by TCRdb on the RT-PCR reads, yielding one entry per CDR3 protein. The sample shows over 400,000 distinct CDR3 sequences, over 10% of them seen only once. The sequencing used PBMCs from blood, collected about 40 days after vaccination. These receptor sequences come from a man aged 45-60 years who received an inactivated influenza vaccine.

The genes are TRBV7-6 and TRBJ2-5; D is uncertain. The CDR3 loop spans 12 amino acids. Germline loops: CDR1 SGHVS, CDR2 FNYEAQ. V lost 2 bases and J lost 5, with 6 bases in between. In DNA form, the CDR3 reads TGTGCCAGCAGCTTACCAGAGGAGACCCAGTACTTC. This gives the protein CASSLPEETQYF.

The table lists this clonotype with a few counts. The J gene is TRBJ1-3, the V gene TRBV15; no firm D call. Trimming cost V 0 bases and J 0 bases, with 12 bases left between them. The CDR3 totals 17 residues. CDR1 LNHNV and CDR2 YYDKDF come from the germline V gene (reference sequence). The CDR3 nucleotides read TGTGCCACCAGCAGAGATCGAACGGAGAGCTCTGGAAACACCATATATTTT. It yields the protein CATSRDRTESSGNTIYF.

The chain combines TRBV20-1 with TRBJ2-3; 11 bases line up with TRBD2. Germline CDR1 DFQATT, CDR2 SNEGSKA (reference sequence). This CDR3 region has 16 residues. Unmatched junction bases numbered 8, after V lost 6 bases and J lost 0 bases. The CDR3 DNA sequence: TGCAGTGCCCGCAATTTAGCGGGGGGGAGCACAGATACGCAGTATTTT. Its translation is CSARNLAGGSTDTQYF.